The 25 T cell receptor beta chains in this list originate from one sample, sequenced in a study of blood T cells in healthy people across ages. A sample-barcoded 5' primer and a J-beta primer mix were used in a second PCR of about 7 to 12 cycles. TCRdb analysed the 5' RACE reads with MiXCR anew, one entry per CDR3 protein. The sample records around 670,000 distinct CDR3 sequences, about 30% being singletons. The sample taken for sequencing was blood. Source of these receptors: a woman of 80 years or more in good health.

This clonotype has just a few counts. The rearrangement links TRBV28 to TRBJ1-6; D is unclear. V lost 6 bases and J 8 bases, leaving 11 bases between the germline ends. CDR1 and CDR2 (germline): MDHEN, SYDVKM. CDR3 length equals 13 residues. DNA of the CDR3: TGTGCCAGCAGAGGTCGTTTAGATTCACCCCTCCACTTT. Translation: CASRGRLDSPLHF. The entire variable domain, with the rest obtained from reference TRBV28 and TRBJ1-6, is as follows: DVKVTQSSRYLVKRTGEKVFLECVQDMDHENMFWYRQDPGLGLRLIYFSYDVKMKEKGDIPEGYSVSREKKERFSLILESASTNQTSMYLCASRGRLDSPLHFGNGTRLTVT.

In this sample, this clonotype turned up a few times. This sequence joins TRBV7-6 and TRBJ1-1, with 7 bases matching TRBD1. Germline V gene sequence: CDR1 SGHVS, CDR2 FNYEAQ. The junction had 20 bases not matched to a gene; V was cut back by 3 bases and J by 4 bases. The CDR3 length is 19 residues. Here the CDR3 reads CASSFSPGGGIFTGTEAFF. The CDR3 bases are TGTGCCAGCAGCTTCTCCCCGGGAGGGGGCATCTTTACGGGCACTGAAGCTTTCTTT.

The table lists this clonotype with many counts. The V call is TRBV25-1, the J call TRBJ2-3; 7 bases map to TRBD1. Germline V lookup: CDR1 MGHDK, CDR2 SYGVNS. The V and J ends lost 3 bases and 2 bases, in that order; junction bases with no gene match: 5. The CDR3 totals 15 residues. The CDR3 loop is CASSDRQGYTDTQYF. In DNA, the CDR3 is TGTGCCAGCAGTGACCGACAGGGCTACACAGATACGCAGTATTTT. The whole variable domain, remainder taken from reference TRBV25-1 and TRBJ2-3, is EADIYQTPRYLVIGTGKKITLECSQTMGHDKMYWYQQDPGMELHLIHYSYGVNSTEKGDLSSESTVSRIRTEHFPLTLESARPSHTSQYLCASSDRQGYTDTQYFGPGTRLTVL.

The V call is TRBV7-2, the J call TRBJ1-2; possibly TRBD1 for D (5 bases). Trimming left V 6 bases short and J 7 bases short, with 12 bases between. The CDR3 totals 12 residues. The germline V gene has CDR1 SGHTA and CDR2 FQGNSA. The CDR3 sequence: CASSPGGCGYTF. Here the CDR3 DNA reads TGTGCCAGCAGTCCGGGGGGGTGTGGCTACACCTTC.

This clonotype was observed at least ten times. The chain links TRBV27 to TRBJ1-1; TRBD1 agrees at 9 bases. CDR1 and CDR2 (germline): MNHEY, SMNVEV (reference sequence). Trimming took 1 base from V and 0 from J; bases not matched to a gene: 3. CDR3 length: 16 residues. The CDR3 DNA reads TGTGCCAGCAGTTTATACAGGACAGGGGTGAACACTGAAGCTTTCTTT. Translation gives CASSLYRTGVNTEAFF.

The CDR3 nucleotides are TGTGCCAGCAGTCCCGGCCCTTCCTATGGGACTGAAGCTTTCTTT. It codes for CASSPGPSYGTEAFF. J is TRBJ1-1 and V is TRBV6-6; D gene unclear. V was trimmed by 5 bases and J by 5 bases, leaving 18 bases between them. CDR3 length: 15 residues. CDR1 is MNHNY, CDR2 SVGAGI, per germline (reference sequence).

Concerning this clonotype: In this CDR3 the conserved last residue, phenylalanine or tryptophan, is missing, so a read error is likely. The CDR3 region has the DNA TGCGCCAGCAGCCTTTCCCCGGGCCTCAAAGGGGAGACCCAGTACGTC. Protein product: CASSLSPGLKGETQYV. The chain recombines TRBV5-1 with TRBJ2-5; D remains unclear. CDR1 is SGHRS and CDR2 is YFSETQ in the germline V gene. V lost 4 bases, J lost 5 bases, and 21 bases lay in between. The CDR3 has 16 amino acids.

This clonotype was picked up many times. J is TRBJ2-7 and V is TRBV20-1; 7 nucleotides match TRBD2. Germline CDR1 and CDR2: DFQATT and SNEGSKA (reference sequence). V shed 6 bases, J shed 6 bases, and the junction held 17 bases outside the gene matches. The CDR3 contains 15 residues. For the CDR3, the DNA is TGCAGTGCCCAGAAGGCGGGAGCAAACCCGGGCGAGCAGTACTTC. It translates to CSAQKAGANPGEQYF.

Concerning this clonotype: The junction differs from germline at one of its ends, possibly a read error. This chain joins TRBV12-3 or TRBV12-4 and TRBJ2-3; D is possibly TRBD2 (5 bases). This CDR3 has 15 residues. This chain's CDR3 is CASSSEGERTDMQYF. The CDR3 region has the DNA TGTGCCAGCAGCTCTGAGGGAGAGCGAACAGATATGCAGTATTTT.

This clonotype was observed at least ten times. The chain links TRBV6-2 or TRBV6-3 to TRBJ1-1, with a weak D call TRBD1 (5 bases). Germline-derived CDR1 and CDR2 are MNHEY and SVGEGT. The CDR3 covers 17 residues. The V and J ends lost 5 bases and 1 base respectively, with 20 bases between them. The CDR3 protein is CASSGGAISKGNTEAFF. CDR3 nucleotide sequence: TGTGCCAGCAGTGGGGGAGCAATCTCAAAAGGGAACACTGAAGCTTTCTTT.

In its sample, this clonotype was seen many times. V usage is TRBV2 and J usage is TRBJ2-3; D not resolved. The CDR3 loop spans 13 amino acids. Germline loops: CDR1 SNHLY, CDR2 FYNNEI. Trimming took off 6 bases at V and 3 bases at J, with 10 bases between the two ends. DNA of the CDR3: TGTGCCAGCAGCCCCGATCCGACAGATACGCAGTATTTT. Its translation: CASSPDPTDTQYF.

This clonotype was found many times. This chain joins TRBV5-4 and TRBJ2-7; D gene unclear. Germline loops: CDR1 SGHNT, CDR2 YYREEE (reference sequence). Between the trimmed V and J ends, which lost 4 bases and 5 bases, there was a span of 13 bases. CDR3 length: 13 residues. The CDR3 DNA reads TGTGCCAGCAGCCAGACCCAAGATCACGAGCAGTACTTC. Its protein is CASSQTQDHEQYF.

This clonotype was seen a handful of times. A single base separates this from a much larger clone, so it may be a read error. The J gene is TRBJ2-3, the V gene TRBV20-1, with TRBD2 matching over 10 bases. V gave up 6 bases and J gave up 4 bases; unmatched junction bases: 13. Germline lookup yields CDR1 DFQATT and CDR2 SNEGSKA (reference sequence). CDR3 length: 16 residues. The CDR3 loop reads CSAKVASGGPPDTQYF. The CDR3, as DNA: TGCAGTGCGAAGGTGGCTAGCGGGGGCCCCCCAGATACGCAGTATTTT.

This clonotype occurred a few times. The J gene is TRBJ2-7, the V gene TRBV3-1, with D possibly TRBD2 on 8 matching bases. Looked up from germline, CDR1 is LGHDT and CDR2 is YNNKEL (reference sequence). CDR3 length: 16 residues. Trimming took off 2 bases at V and 5 bases at J, with 19 bases between the two ends. CDR3 sequence: CASSQRRGGTADEQYF. CDR3 DNA sequence: TGTGCCAGCAGCCAACGTCGGGGGGGGACAGCAGACGAGCAGTACTTC.

As concerns this clonotype: A much larger clone lies one base from this, so it may be a read error. V usage is TRBV6-5 and J usage is TRBJ2-7; D not certain. This CDR3 has 13 amino acids. CDR1 and CDR2 from the germline V gene are MNHEY and SVGAGI. The V end lost 2 bases, the J end lost 7 bases, and 12 bases lay between the germline ends. CDR3 nucleotide sequence: TGTGCCAGCAGTTACGAACCTAACAATGAGCAGTACTTC. It encodes CASSYEPNNEQYF.

This clonotype was observed many times. This rearrangement joins TRBV18 to TRBJ2-7; a weak D match, TRBD2 (5 bases). In germline, CDR1 is KGHSH, CDR2 LQKENI. Trimming cost V 4 bases and J 3 bases, with 16 bases left between them. The CDR3 sequence is 15 residues long. This CDR3 is CASSQGGHSFYEQYF. In DNA, the CDR3 is TGTGCCAGCTCACAAGGAGGTCACAGCTTCTACGAGCAGTACTTC.

This clonotype was picked up a small number of times. The V and J genes are TRBV7-6 and TRBJ1-3, with TRBD1 as a possible D gene (5 bases). The CDR3 loop spans 15 amino acids. V shed 1 base and J shed 1 base, with 8 bases lying between them. CDR1 and CDR2 from the germline V gene are SGHVS and FNYEAQ. CDR3 DNA sequence: TGTGCCAGCAGCTTAGGGGGCCAGTCTGGAAACACCATATATTTT. The encoded protein is CASSLGGQSGNTIYF.

This clonotype was seen at least ten times. The chain recombines TRBV6-5 with TRBJ1-2, with a weak D call TRBD1 (5 bases). V shed 2 bases and J shed 6 bases, with 10 bases lying between them. The CDR3 length is 13 residues. Germline loops: CDR1 MNHEY, CDR2 SVGAGI. The CDR3: CASSYEGRNGYTF. CDR3 sequence (DNA): TGTGCCAGCAGTTACGAGGGGCGGAATGGCTACACCTTC.

This clonotype was seen at least ten times. CDR3 bases: TGTGCCAGCAGTTACTCCATCGCGTTAGGAAACCAAGAGACCCAGTACTTC. It specifies CASSYSIALGNQETQYF. J is TRBJ2-5 and V is TRBV6-2 or TRBV6-3; no firm D call. V dropped 0 bases and J dropped 0 bases, with 14 bases sitting between them. This CDR3 has 17 amino acids. The germline gives CDR1 MNHEY, CDR2 SVGEGT.

This chain joins TRBV2 and TRBJ2-1, with D possibly TRBD1 on 6 matching bases. Per germline, CDR1 SNHLY and CDR2 FYNNEI. The V end lost 6 bases, the J end lost 7 bases, and 16 bases lay between the germline ends. This CDR3 is built from 14 residues. The CDR3 is CASREMGAENEQFF. Here the CDR3 DNA reads TGTGCCAGCAGGGAGATGGGGGCTGAGAATGAGCAGTTCTTC. The full variable domain, completed using reference TRBV2 and TRBJ2-1, is EPEVTQTPSHQVTQMGQEVILRCVPISNHLYFYWYRQILGQKVEFLVSFYNNEISEKSEIFDDQFSVERPDGSNFTLKIRSTKLEDSAMYFCASREMGAENEQFFGPGTRLTVL.

In regard to this clonotype: With a much larger clone just one base away, this may be a read error. The CDR3 does not close with the conserved phenylalanine or tryptophan, likely indicating a read error. The rearrangement uses TRBV28 and TRBJ1-2; D unclear. Trimming removed 7 bases at V and 5 bases at J, with 14 bases between. Germline assignment: CDR1 MDHEN and CDR2 SYDVKM. This CDR3 contains 13 residues. The CDR3 protein is CASKKGGGYGYTC. For the CDR3, the DNA is TGTGCCAGCAAAAAAGGCGGAGGTTATGGCTACACCTGC.

The chain joins TRBV29-1 to TRBJ2-7, with 8 bases that match TRBD1. The J call may not be correct, given that the DNA end is closer to TRBJ2-5. Germline V gene lookup returns CDR1 SQVTM and CDR2 ANQGSEA. The CDR3 totals 15 residues. The CDR3 coding sequence is TGCAGCGTTGATGGAGAGACAGGGGCCATGGAGACCCAGTACTTC. It yields the protein CSVDGETGAMETQYF.

Written as DNA, the CDR3 is TGTGCCAGCAGTTTTAGGGAAAAACTGTTTTTT. Translating gives CASSFREKLFF. The V call is TRBV2, the J call TRBJ1-4, with unresolved D. Germline loops: CDR1 SNHLY, CDR2 FYNNEI. Trimming cost V 5 bases and J 8 bases, with 6 bases left between them. The CDR3 is 11 residues long.

As to this clonotype: A clone one base away is much larger, so this may be a read error. The J gene is TRBJ2-7, the V gene TRBV20-1, with TRBD1 identical over 8 bases. Per germline, CDR1 DFQATT and CDR2 SNEGSKA (reference sequence). The junction had 12 bases not matched to a gene; V was cut back by 5 bases and J by 6 bases. The CDR3 loop spans 14 amino acids. CDR3: CSAGRTGCRAEQYF. Written as DNA, the CDR3 is TGCAGTGCTGGGCGGACAGGGTGCAGAGCCGAGCAGTACTTC.

This clonotype appeared many times. In DNA form, the CDR3 reads TGCAGTGCGAATACAATCATGGCTTTCTTT. Its translation: CSANTIMAFF. V and J are TRBV20-1 and TRBJ1-1; no firm D call. Trimming pared 6 bases from V and 11 bases from J, leaving 13 bases between. The length of the CDR3 is 10 residues. Per the germline V gene, CDR1 is DFQATT and CDR2 is SNEGSKA (reference sequence).